This T cell receptor beta chain appears in the sequencing data of a study of blood T cell repertoires in COVID-19. Study as a whole: Specimens from acute and convalescent COVID-19 originated in the United States, Italy and Spain. T cells, B-cell-depleted T cells, or PBMCs supplied cDNA or gDNA.

The CDR3 contains 15 residues. The germline V gene encodes CDR1 SQVTM and CDR2 ANQGSEA. Trimming pared 8 bases from V and 2 bases from J, leaving 20 bases between. This table comes from immunoSEQ multiplex PCR, and its TCRdb copy is limited to in-frame clones, with some not included. The sample holds over 90,000 clones; roughly 92% are singletons and the top ten take 1.9%. Those enrolled in Seattle joined during active infection and were followed longitudinally afterward. This rearrangement joins TRBV29-1 to TRBJ2-3, with D perhaps given as TRBD1 or TRBD2 (6 bases each). The clonotype comes from a woman between 50 and 59 years old with COVID-19, enrolled during active disease. Specimen: peripheral blood. The CDR3 DNA follows: TGCAGCATTGCGGGGACACTTGGGGACACAGATACGCAGTATTTT. Its protein is CSIAGTLGDTDTQYF.